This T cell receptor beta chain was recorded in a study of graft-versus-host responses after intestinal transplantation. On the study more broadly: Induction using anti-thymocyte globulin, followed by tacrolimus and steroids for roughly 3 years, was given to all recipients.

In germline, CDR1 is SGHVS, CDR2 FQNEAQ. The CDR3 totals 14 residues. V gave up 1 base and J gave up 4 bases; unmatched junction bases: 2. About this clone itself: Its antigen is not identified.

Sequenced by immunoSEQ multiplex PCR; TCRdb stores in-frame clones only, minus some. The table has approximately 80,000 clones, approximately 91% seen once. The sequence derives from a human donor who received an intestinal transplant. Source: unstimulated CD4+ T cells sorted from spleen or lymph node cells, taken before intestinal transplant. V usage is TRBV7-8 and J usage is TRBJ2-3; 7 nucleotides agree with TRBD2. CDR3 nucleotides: TGTGCCAGCAGCTTAGTTGCGGGAGCAGATACGCAGTATTTT. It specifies CASSLVAGADTQYF. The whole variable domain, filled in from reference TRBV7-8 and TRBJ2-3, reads GAGVSQSPRYKVAKRGQDVALRCDPISGHVSLFWYQQALGQGPEFLTYFQNEAQLDKSGLPSDRFFAERPEGSVSTLKIQRTQQEDSAVYLCASSLVAGADTQYFGPGTRLTVL.